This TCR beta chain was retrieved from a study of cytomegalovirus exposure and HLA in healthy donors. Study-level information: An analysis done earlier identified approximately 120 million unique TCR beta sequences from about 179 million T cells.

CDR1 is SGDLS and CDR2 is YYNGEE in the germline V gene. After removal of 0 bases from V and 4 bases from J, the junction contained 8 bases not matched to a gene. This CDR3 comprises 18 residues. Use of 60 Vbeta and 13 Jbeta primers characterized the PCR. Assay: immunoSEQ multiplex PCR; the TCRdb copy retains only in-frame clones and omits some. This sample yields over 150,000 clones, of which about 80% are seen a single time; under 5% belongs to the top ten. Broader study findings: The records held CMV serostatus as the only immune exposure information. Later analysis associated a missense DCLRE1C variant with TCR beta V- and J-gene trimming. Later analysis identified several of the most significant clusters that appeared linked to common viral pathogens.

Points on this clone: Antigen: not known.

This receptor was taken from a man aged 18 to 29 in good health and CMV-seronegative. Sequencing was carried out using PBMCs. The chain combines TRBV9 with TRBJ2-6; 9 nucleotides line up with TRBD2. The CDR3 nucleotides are TGTGCCAGCAGCGTAGTTGTTAGCGGGGGATCAGGGGCCAACGTCCTGACTTTC. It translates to CASSVVVSGGSGANVLTF.